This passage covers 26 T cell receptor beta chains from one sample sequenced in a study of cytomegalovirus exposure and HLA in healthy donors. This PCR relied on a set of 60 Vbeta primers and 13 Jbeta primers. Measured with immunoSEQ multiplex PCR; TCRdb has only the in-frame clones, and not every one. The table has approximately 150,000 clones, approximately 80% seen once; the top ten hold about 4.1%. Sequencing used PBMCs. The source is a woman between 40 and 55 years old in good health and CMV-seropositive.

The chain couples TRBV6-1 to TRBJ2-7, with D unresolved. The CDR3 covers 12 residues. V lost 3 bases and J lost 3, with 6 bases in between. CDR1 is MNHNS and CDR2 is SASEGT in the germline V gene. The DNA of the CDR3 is TGTGCCAGCAGTGACGGCGGCTACGAGCAGTACTTC. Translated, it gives CASSDGGYEQYF.

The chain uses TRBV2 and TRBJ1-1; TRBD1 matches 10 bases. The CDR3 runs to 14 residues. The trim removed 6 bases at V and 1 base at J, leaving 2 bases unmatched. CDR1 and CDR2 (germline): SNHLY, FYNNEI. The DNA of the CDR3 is TGTGCCAGCAGGACAGGGGGCGGGAACACTGAAGCTTTCTTT. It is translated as CASRTGGGNTEAFF.

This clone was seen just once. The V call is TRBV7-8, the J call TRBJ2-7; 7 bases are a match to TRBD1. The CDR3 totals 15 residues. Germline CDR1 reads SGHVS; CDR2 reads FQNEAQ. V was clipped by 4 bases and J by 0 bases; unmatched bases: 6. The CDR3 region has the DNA TGTGCCAGCAGCTCCTCAGGGGGTGGCTCCTACGAGCAGTACTTC. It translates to CASSSSGGGSYEQYF.

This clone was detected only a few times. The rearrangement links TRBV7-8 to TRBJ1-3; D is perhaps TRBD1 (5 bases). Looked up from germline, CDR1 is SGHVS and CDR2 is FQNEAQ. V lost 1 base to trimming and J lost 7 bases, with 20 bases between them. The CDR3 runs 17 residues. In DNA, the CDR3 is TGTGCCAGCAGCTTAGTCTCTTCGGGTGGGGCAAGGAACACCATATATTTT. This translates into CASSLVSSGGARNTIYF. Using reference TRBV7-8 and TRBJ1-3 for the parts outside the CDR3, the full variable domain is GAGVSQSPRYKVAKRGQDVALRCDPISGHVSLFWYQQALGQGPEFLTYFQNEAQLDKSGLPSDRFFAERPEGSVSTLKIQRTQQEDSAVYLCASSLVSSGGARNTIYFGEGSWLTVV.

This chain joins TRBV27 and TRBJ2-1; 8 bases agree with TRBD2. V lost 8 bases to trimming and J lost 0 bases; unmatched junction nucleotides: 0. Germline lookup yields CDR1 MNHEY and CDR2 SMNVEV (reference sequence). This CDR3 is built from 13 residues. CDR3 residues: CASAGGSYNEQFF. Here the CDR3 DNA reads TGTGCCAGCGCGGGGGGCTCCTACAATGAGCAGTTCTTC.

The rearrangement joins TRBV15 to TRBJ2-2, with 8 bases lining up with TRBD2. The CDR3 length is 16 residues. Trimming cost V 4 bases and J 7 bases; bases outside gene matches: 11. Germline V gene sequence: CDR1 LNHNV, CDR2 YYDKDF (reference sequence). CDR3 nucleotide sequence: TGTGCCACCAGCAAATATCGGGGGGGGGCTGACGGGGAGCTGTTTTTT. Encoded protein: CATSKYRGGADGELFF.

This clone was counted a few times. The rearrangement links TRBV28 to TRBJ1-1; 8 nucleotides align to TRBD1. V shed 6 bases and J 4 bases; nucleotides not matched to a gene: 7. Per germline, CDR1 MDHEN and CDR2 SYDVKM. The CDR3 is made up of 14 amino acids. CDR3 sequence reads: CASRADRVVTEAFF. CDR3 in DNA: TGTGCCAGCAGAGCGGACAGGGTCGTCACTGAAGCTTTCTTT.

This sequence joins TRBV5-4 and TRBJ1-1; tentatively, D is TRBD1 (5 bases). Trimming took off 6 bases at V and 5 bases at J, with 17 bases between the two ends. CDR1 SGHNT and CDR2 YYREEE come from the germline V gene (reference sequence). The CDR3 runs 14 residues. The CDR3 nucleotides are TGTGCCAGCACCCTGGTAGGGGCAAGGACTGAAGCTTTCTTT. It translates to CASTLVGARTEAFF. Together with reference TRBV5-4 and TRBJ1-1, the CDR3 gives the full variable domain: ETGVTQSPTHLIKTRGQQVTLRCSSQSGHNTVSWYQQALGQGPQFIFQYYREEENGRGNFPPRFSGLQFPNYSSELNVNALELDDSALYLCASTLVGARTEAFFGQGTRLTVV.

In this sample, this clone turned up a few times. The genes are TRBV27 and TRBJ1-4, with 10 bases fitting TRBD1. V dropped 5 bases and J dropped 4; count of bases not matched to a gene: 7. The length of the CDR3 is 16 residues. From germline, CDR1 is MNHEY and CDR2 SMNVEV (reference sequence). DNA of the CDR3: TGTGCCAGCAGTCCCGGGACAGGGGTTTATAATGAAAAACTGTTTTTT. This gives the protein CASSPGTGVYNEKLFF.

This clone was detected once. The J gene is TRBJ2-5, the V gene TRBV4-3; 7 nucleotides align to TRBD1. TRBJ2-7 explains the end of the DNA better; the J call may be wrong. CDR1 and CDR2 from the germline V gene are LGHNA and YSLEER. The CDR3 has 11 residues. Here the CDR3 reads CARWTGYEQYF. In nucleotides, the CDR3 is TGCGCCAGATGGACAGGCTACGAGCAGTACTTC.

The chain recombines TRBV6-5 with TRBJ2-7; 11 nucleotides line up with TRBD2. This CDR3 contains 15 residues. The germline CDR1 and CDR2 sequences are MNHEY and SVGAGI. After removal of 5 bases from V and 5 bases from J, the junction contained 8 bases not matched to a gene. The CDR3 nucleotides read TGTGCCAGCAGTCGGGCTAGCGGGAGGATCAACGAGCAGTACTTC. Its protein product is CASSRASGRINEQYF.

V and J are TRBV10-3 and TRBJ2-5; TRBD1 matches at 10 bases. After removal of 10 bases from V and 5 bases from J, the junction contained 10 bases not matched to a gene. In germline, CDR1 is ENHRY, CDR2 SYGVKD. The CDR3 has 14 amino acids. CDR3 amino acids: CASQLTGGGETQYF. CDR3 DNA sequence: TGTGCCAGCCAACTGACAGGGGGCGGGGAGACCCAGTACTTC.

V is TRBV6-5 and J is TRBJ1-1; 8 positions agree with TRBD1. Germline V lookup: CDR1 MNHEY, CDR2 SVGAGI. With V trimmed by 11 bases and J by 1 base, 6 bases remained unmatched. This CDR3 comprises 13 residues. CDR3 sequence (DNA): TGTGCCCGCCAGGGACAGGCGAACACTGAAGCTTTCTTT. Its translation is CARQGQANTEAFF.

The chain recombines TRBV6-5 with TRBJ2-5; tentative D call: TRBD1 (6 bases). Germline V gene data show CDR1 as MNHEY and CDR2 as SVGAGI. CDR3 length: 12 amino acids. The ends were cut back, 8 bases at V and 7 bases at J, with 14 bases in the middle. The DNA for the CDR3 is TGTGCCAGCGGAATACAGGGTGGGACCCAGTACTTC. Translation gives CASGIQGGTQYF.

The CDR3 DNA sequence: TGTGCCAGTAGTATAGGCCCCCGGGGGAGCTCCTACAATGAGCAGTTCTTC. It translates to CASSIGPRGSSYNEQFF. The chain recombines TRBV19 with TRBJ2-1, with D perhaps TRBD2 (6 bases). The V gene's germline CDR1 is LNHDA and CDR2 SQIVND (reference sequence). Trimming took 1 base from V and 0 from J, leaving 13 bases between them. This CDR3 has 17 residues.

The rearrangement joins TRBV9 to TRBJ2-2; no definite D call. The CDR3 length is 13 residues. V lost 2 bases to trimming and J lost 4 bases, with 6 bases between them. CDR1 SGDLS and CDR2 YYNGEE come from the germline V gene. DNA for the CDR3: TGTGCCAGCAGCGTTATCAGCACCGGGGAGCTGTTTTTT. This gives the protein CASSVISTGELFF.

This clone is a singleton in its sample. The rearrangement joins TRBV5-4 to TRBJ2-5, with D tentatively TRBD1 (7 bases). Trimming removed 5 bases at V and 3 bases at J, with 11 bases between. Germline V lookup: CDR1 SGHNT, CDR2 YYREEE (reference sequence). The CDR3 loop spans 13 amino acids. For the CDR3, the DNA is TGTGCCAGCAGACCCAGGGGGGAAGAGACCCAGTACTTC. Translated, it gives CASRPRGEETQYF. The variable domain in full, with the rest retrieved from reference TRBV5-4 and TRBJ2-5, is ETGVTQSPTHLIKTRGQQVTLRCSSQSGHNTVSWYQQALGQGPQFIFQYYREEENGRGNFPPRFSGLQFPNYSSELNVNALELDDSALYLCASRPRGEETQYFGPGTRLLVL.

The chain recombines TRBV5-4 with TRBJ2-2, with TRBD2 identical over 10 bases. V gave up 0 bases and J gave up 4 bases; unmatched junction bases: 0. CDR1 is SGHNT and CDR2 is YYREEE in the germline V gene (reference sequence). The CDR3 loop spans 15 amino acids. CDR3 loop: CASSLASGGTGELFF. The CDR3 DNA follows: TGTGCCAGCAGCTTGGCTAGCGGGGGCACCGGGGAGCTGTTTTTT. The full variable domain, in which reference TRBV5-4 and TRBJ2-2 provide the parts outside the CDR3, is ETGVTQSPTHLIKTRGQQVTLRCSSQSGHNTVSWYQQALGQGPQFIFQYYREEENGRGNFPPRFSGLQFPNYSSELNVNALELDDSALYLCASSLASGGTGELFFGEGSRLTVL.

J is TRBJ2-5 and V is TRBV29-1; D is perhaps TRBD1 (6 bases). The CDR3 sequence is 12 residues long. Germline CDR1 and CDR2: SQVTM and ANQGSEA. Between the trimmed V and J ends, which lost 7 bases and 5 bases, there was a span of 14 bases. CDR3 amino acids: CSGVGAGETQYF. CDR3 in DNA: TGCAGCGGTGTGGGGGCTGGGGAGACCCAGTACTTC. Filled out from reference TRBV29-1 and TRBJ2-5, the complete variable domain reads SAVISQKPSRDICQRGTSLTIQCQVDSQVTMMFWYRQQPGQSLTLIATANQGSEATYESGFVIDKFPISRPNLTFSTLTVSNMSPEDSSIYLCSGVGAGETQYFGPGTRLLVL.

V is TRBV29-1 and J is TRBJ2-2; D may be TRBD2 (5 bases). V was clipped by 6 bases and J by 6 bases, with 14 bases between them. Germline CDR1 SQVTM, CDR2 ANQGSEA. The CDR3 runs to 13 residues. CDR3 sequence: CSVATRIPGELFF. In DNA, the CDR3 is TGCAGCGTGGCTACTAGGATCCCCGGGGAGCTGTTTTTT.

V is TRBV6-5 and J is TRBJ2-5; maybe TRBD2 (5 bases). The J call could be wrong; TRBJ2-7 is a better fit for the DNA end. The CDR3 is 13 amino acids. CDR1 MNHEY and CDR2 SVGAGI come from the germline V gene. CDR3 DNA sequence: TGTGCCAGCCTTTCGGACTCATCCTACGAGCAGTACTTC. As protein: CASLSDSSYEQYF.

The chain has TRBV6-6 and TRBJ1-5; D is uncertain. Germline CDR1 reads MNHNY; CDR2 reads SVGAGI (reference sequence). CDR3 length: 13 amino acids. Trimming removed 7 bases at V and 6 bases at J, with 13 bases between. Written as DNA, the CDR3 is TGTGCCAGCACCCGCATCAGGTCTCAGCCCCAGCATTTT. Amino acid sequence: CASTRIRSQPQHF.

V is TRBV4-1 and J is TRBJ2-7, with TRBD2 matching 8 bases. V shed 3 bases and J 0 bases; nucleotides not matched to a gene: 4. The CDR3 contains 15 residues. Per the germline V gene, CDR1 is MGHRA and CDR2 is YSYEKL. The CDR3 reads CASSHRAGASYEQYF. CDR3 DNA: TGCGCCAGCAGCCATAGAGCGGGAGCCTCCTACGAGCAGTACTTC.

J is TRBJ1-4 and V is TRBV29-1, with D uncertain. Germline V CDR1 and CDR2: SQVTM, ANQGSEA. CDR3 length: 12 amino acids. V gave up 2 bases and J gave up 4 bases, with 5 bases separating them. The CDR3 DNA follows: TGCAGCGTTGAACGAGATAATGAAAAACTGTTTTTT. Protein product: CSVERDNEKLFF.

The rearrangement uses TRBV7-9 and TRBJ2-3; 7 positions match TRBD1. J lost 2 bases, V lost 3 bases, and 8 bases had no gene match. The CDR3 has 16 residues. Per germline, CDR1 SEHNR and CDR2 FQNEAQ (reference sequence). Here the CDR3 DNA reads TGTGCCAGCAGCTTTTCCCCGGGACAGCCCACAGATACGCAGTATTTT. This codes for CASSFSPGQPTDTQYF.

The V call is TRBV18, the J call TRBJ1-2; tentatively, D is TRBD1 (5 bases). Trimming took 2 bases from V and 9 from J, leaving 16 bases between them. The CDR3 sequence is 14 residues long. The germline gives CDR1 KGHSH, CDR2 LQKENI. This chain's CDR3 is CASSPNGPKGRYTF. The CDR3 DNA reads TGTGCCAGCTCACCAAACGGGCCCAAGGGGCGCTACACCTTC. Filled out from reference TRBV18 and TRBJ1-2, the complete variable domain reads NAGVMQNPRHLVRRRGQEARLRCSPMKGHSHVYWYRQLPEEGLKFMVYLQKENIIDESGMPKERFSAEFPKEGPSILRIQQVVRGDSAAYFCASSPNGPKGRYTFGSGTRLTVV.